This TCR beta chain was sequenced during a study of T-cell reconstitution after alpha-beta-depleted transplantation in children. Overall study findings and caveats: T-cell counts and diversity at one year post-transplant came mainly from newly produced T cells.

Molecular barcoding with unique molecular identifiers was used for the TCRbeta library. TCRdb re-analysed the PCR reads in MiXCR, keeping a single row per CDR3 protein. The table lists some 550,000 distinct CDR3 sequences, about 21% of them singletons. This clonotype was found many times. The antigen remains unidentified. The CDR3 contains 12 residues. Germline CDR1 and CDR2: SEHNR and FQNEAQ (reference sequence). V was clipped by 5 bases and J by 3 bases, with 4 bases between them. The clonotype originates from a boy under two years old who had a stem cell transplant for acute myeloid leukemia, so the T cells may come from the graft donor. This specimen was PBMCs, mostly from graft donor cells, taken 360 days after TCRalphabeta/CD19-depleted stem cell transplant. The chain carries TRBV7-9 and TRBJ2-2, with D unresolved. CDR3 protein: CASSTDTGELFF. The CDR3 DNA reads TGTGCCAGCAGCACGGACACCGGGGAGCTGTTTTTT.